The 11 T cell receptor beta chains listed next were all sequenced from one sample in a study of tumor and adjacent non-tumor tissue in lung cancer. The library came from three nested PCR rounds adapted from ARM-PCR protocols. Via MiXCR, TCRdb re-called the multiplex PCR reads, giving one row per CDR3 protein. The sample yields about 43,000 distinct CDR3 sequences, roughly 60% seen once. The template was RNA from unsorted bulk tissue. More than 3 cm separated this lung sample from the edge of the tumor. Input material: distant non-tumor lung tissue. Every receptor here comes from a man aged 45-60 years with non-small cell lung cancer.

V gene TRBV6-1 combines with J gene TRBJ1-5; no reliable D call. This CDR3 is built from 15 residues. V was pared by 0 bases and J by 6 bases, with 12 bases between. CDR1 MNHNS and CDR2 SASEGT come from the germline V gene. CDR3 residues: CASSEAFRVTQPQHF. CDR3 sequence (DNA): TGTGCCAGCAGTGAAGCTTTTCGTGTGACTCAGCCCCAGCATTTT.

In the case of this clonotype: Here the CDR3 omits its conserved ending phenylalanine or tryptophan, so a read error is the likely source. The rearrangement uses TRBV29-1 and TRBJ2-1; TRBD2 matches at 12 bases. The CDR3 is 15 amino acids. CDR1 and CDR2 (germline): SQVTM, ANQGSEA. In DNA, the CDR3 is TGCAGTGTCGAACTTCTAGCGGGAGGGCAGAACGAACAGTTCCTC. Residues: CSVELLAGGQNEQFL.

In the case of this clonotype: One end of the junction varies from germline; a read error may be responsible. The chain has TRBV11-1 and TRBJ1-1, with TRBD1 matching 7 bases. There are 13 residues in the CDR3. CDR1 and CDR2 (germline): SGHAT, FQDESV (reference sequence). CDR3 sequence reads: CACSHGTEDEAFF. DNA for the CDR3: TGTGCCTGCAGCCACGGGACAGAGGATGAAGCTTTCTTT.

This clonotype was counted a single time. In this CDR3 the conserved last residue, phenylalanine or tryptophan, is missing, so a read error is likely. This chain connects TRBV10-2 to TRBJ2-3; D is possibly TRBD1 (7 bases). The CDR3 has 14 amino acids. Germline values: CDR1 WSHSY, CDR2 SAAADI. V shed 2 bases and J shed 7 bases, with 13 bases lying between them. The CDR3 bases are TGCGCCAGCAGTGAGCAGGGGGGTGGAAATACGCAGTATTAT. Protein product: CASSEQGGGNTQYY.

This clonotype was picked up many times. V gene TRBV6-6 combines with J gene TRBJ1-6; 8 positions agree with TRBD1. CDR3 length: 14 amino acids. CDR1 is MNHNY, CDR2 SVGAGI, per germline (reference sequence). The J segment lost 8 bases and the V segment lost 5 bases, leaving 5 bases of the junction unmatched. The CDR3 region has the DNA TGTGCCAGCAGTGGCGGACAGGGTTATTCACCCCTCCACTTT. The encoded protein is CASSGGQGYSPLHF.

For this clonotype: This is likely a read error, given that the CDR3 carries no conserved phenylalanine or tryptophan at its end. It is unclear where the CDR3 begins or ends on the DNA, so no DNA is shown, and the CDR3 is as TCRdb lists it. This chain joins TRBV20-1 and TRBJ1-5. From germline, CDR1 is DFQATT and CDR2 SNEGSKA (reference sequence). The CDR3 comprises 13 residues, both ends counted. This CDR3 is CSARADQGQPRHY.

As DNA, the CDR3 is TGCAGCGTTACGGGACAGGGCGAAGATACGCAGTATTTT. This sequence encodes CSVTGQGEDTQYF. This chain connects TRBV29-1 to TRBJ2-3; 9 bases align to TRBD1. There are 13 residues in the CDR3. With 5 bases clipped from V and 5 bases from J, the junction kept 5 bases outside the gene matches. Germline loops: CDR1 SQVTM, CDR2 ANQGSEA.

With regard to this clonotype: A clone one base away is much larger, so this may be a read error. This chain joins TRBV2 and TRBJ1-1; D call uncertain. The germline gives CDR1 SNHLY, CDR2 FYNNEI. This CDR3 comprises 11 residues. In nucleotides, the CDR3 is TGTGCCAGCAGAGAAGCTCTCGAAGCTTTCTTT. Protein: CASREALEAFF.

Regarding this clonotype: A clone one base away is much larger, so this may be a read error. The chain carries TRBV12-3 or TRBV12-4 and TRBJ2-2; D ambiguous. CDR3 length equals 14 residues. This chain's CDR3 is CVSSAQAPTGELFF. In DNA, the CDR3 is TGTGTCAGCAGTGCCCAGGCGCCCACCGGGGAGCTGTTTTTT.

The chain carries TRBV24-1 and TRBJ2-7; 8 nucleotides match TRBD2. With V trimmed by 2 bases and J by 1 base, 6 bases remained unmatched. This CDR3 comprises 16 residues. CDR1 and CDR2 (germline): KGHDR, SFDVKD. The chain's CDR3 is CATSDSSGPESYEQYF. The CDR3 DNA is TGTGCCACCAGTGATTCTAGCGGGCCGGAGTCCTACGAGCAGTACTTC.

The chain carries TRBV11-2 and TRBJ2-2; possible D gene TRBD1, 6 bases. There are 15 residues in the CDR3. The V end was cut by 6 bases, the J end by 16 bases, with 27 bases between. Germline lookup yields CDR1 SGHAT and CDR2 FQNNGV. The DNA of the CDR3 is TGTGCCAGCAGGGCCACAGGGTCGGACACCGGGGAGTCGTTTTTT. This encodes CASRATGSDTGESFF.